This T cell receptor (beta chain) was found in a study of blood T cell repertoires in COVID-19. Looking at the study overall: Whether acute or convalescent, the COVID-19 samples came from the United States, Italy and Spain.

CDR1 and CDR2 (germline): LGHNA, YNFKEQ. CDR3 size: 15 residues. Trimming stripped 5 bases from V and 5 bases from J, with 18 bases between. Some clones are missing from TCRdb's copy, which holds only in-frame ones; the method was immunoSEQ multiplex PCR. The sample consists of about 150,000 clones, over 75% of them appearing once. This TCR derives from a man aged 55 to 69 with COVID-19, enrolled during active disease. The chain couples TRBV4-2 to TRBJ1-2; D perhaps matches TRBD1 (6 bases). The source material was peripheral blood. DNA for the CDR3: TGTGCCAGCAGCTTAGACAGGCAGACGTTATATGGCTACACCTTC. This codes for CASSLDRQTLYGYTF.